A selection of T cell receptor beta chains follows, all from one sample in a study of CD8+ T cells in alopecia areata. Generated by immunoSEQ multiplex PCR, the TCRdb table keeps only in-frame clones and is missing some. The sample carries over 70,000 clones, approximately 66% recorded once. Source: CD8+ T cells sorted from blood, taken at week 24, from a patient treated with tofacitinib. Receptors were obtained from a human donor with alopecia areata. Each CDR3 is given with its conserved first and last residue. A D gene is named only where the DNA matches it firmly. The size field is filled for only some rows; it gives once, few, many or a size class.

.	.	TRBJ2-7	TRBV5-1	TGCGCCAGCAGCTTGAACTCCTACGAGCAGTACTTC	CASSLNSYEQYF
TRBD2	.	TRBJ2-1	TRBV25-1	TGTGCCAGCAGTGTAAGGACTAGCGGGAGCGATGAGCAGTTCTTC	CASSVRTSGSDEQFF
.	.	TRBJ2-7	TRBV18	TGTGCCAGCTCACCAACGGACGGTCCCTACGAGCAGTACTTC	CASSPTDGPYEQYF
TRBD2	.	TRBJ2-3	TRBV6-4	TGTGCCAGCAGCGTCGTAGCGGGAGAAGTAGATACGCAGTATTTT	CASSVVAGEVDTQYF
.	few	TRBJ2-1	TRBV27	TGTGCCAGCAGTCGAGGCGCCTACAATGAGCAGTTCTTC	CASSRGAYNEQFF
.	.	TRBJ2-6	TRBV27	TGTGCCAGCGGGACCAGGGGCGCTCCCTCTGGGGCCAACGTCCTGACTTTC	CASGTRGAPSGANVLTF
TRBD2	.	TRBJ2-3	TRBV29-1	TGCAGCGTTGACCCGACTAGCGGAAACACAGATACGCAGTATTTT	CSVDPTSGNTDTQYF
.	few	TRBJ1-1	TRBV5-1	TGCGCCAGCAGCCCCGAGCCGGGACACAACACTGAAGCTTTCTTT	CASSPEPGHNTEAFF
TRBD2	.	TRBJ2-7	TRBV4-3	TGCGCCAGCAGCCAAGATAGGGCTAGCGGGGGTTACGAGCAGTACTTC	CASSQDRASGGYEQYF
TRBD1	.	TRBJ1-2	TRBV5-6	TGTGCCAGCAGCGTGGACAGGGTCAGCTATGGCTACACCTTC	CASSVDRVSYGYTF
.	few	TRBJ2-1	TRBV7-2	TGTGCCAGCAGCTTAACGACCAATGAGCAGTTCTTC	CASSLTTNEQFF
.	.	TRBJ2-7	TRBV27	TGTGCCAGCGGCTTAGGTTGGTACGAGCAGTACTTC	CASGLGWYEQYF
TRBD2	.	TRBJ2-1	TRBV4-3	TGCGCCAGCAGCCAAGATGTAGCGGGAGGGACCTACAATGAGCAGTTCTTC	CASSQDVAGGTYNEQFF
.	few	TRBJ1-4	TRBV19	TGTGCCAGTAACCTACTGGACTCTAGAGAGGAACTGTTTTTT	CASNLLDSREELFF
.	.	TRBJ2-1	TRBV15	TGTGCCACCAGAGGACAATCGGGGCAATTCAATGAGCAGTTCTTC	CATRGQSGQFNEQFF
.	.	TRBJ2-3	TRBV27	TGTGCCAGCAGCCCCCAGGGCGCAGATACGCAGTATTTT	CASSPQGADTQYF
.	once	TRBJ2-7	TRBV4-1	TGCGCCAGCAGCCAAGACCTAGGGCCGTCCTACGAGCAGTACTTC	CASSQDLGPSYEQYF
.	.	TRBJ2-7	TRBV29-1	TGCAGCGTTGACAGGGGCTACGAGCAGTACTTC	CSVDRGYEQYF
.	.	TRBJ2-7	TRBV6-5	TGTGCCAGCAGTCCTTTAGAACTTACCTACGAGCAGTACTTC	CASSPLELTYEQYF
TRBD1	.	TRBJ2-4	TRBV5-6	TGTGCCAGCAGCTGGGACAGGGGGCTTCAAAACATTCAGTACTTC	CASSWDRGLQNIQYF
.	.	TRBJ2-1	TRBV7-9	TGTGCCAGCAGCGCTTTAGCCGCTAGCTCAGACCCCCATGAGCAGTTCTTC	CASSALAASSDPHEQFF
.	.	TRBJ2-3	TRBV4-1	TGCGCCAGCGGACCGTTCACAGATACGCAGTATTTT	CASGPFTDTQYF